Listed here is a single T cell receptor (beta chain). CDR3 length: 15 amino acids. Trimming cost V 7 bases and J 4 bases; bases outside gene matches: 10. Looked up from germline, CDR1 is LNHDA and CDR2 is SQIVND (reference sequence). The sample comes from a study of T-cell reconstitution after alpha-beta-depleted transplantation in children. Molecular barcoding with unique molecular identifiers was used for the TCRbeta library. TCRdb passed the PCR reads through MiXCR, listing each CDR3 protein once. The sample contains some 240,000 distinct CDR3 sequences, 7.5% to 10% of which appear only once. Sequences were derived from PBMCs from the stem cell graft donor, sampled from the stem cell graft. This sequence was found in a human donor who donated a stem cell graft to a child with SCID. V is TRBV19 and J is TRBJ1-1, with 9 bases lining up with TRBD1. The CDR3 coding sequence is TGTGCCAGTAAACAACAGGGGGCAGGATTCACTGAAGCTTTCTTT. Translation gives CASKQQGAGFTEAFF.